A selection of T cell receptor beta chains follows, all from one sample in a study of control samples from healthy donors and cancer patients. Generated by immunoSEQ multiplex PCR, the TCRdb table keeps only in-frame clones and is missing some. The sample shows roughly 80,000 clones, roughly nine tenths of them seen only once. Sequencing was carried out using blood. The receptors stem from a man in his fifties or sixties in good health. CDR3s include the opening cysteine and the closing phenylalanine or tryptophan. The D gene is left open where the match is weak. Some rows mark clone size as missing; the rest say once, few, many or name a class of expanded clone.

j_gene,v_gene,abundance,d_gene,CDR3aa,CDR3nt
TRBJ1-2,TRBV5-1,few,.,CASSTADGHLYGYTF,TGCGCCAGCAGCACCGCTGACGGGCACCTCTATGGCTACACCTTC
TRBJ1-5,TRBV18,.,TRBD1,CASSPRDRDNQPQHF,TGTGCCAGCTCACCACGGGACAGGGATAATCAGCCCCAGCATTTT
TRBJ1-1,TRBV12-5,.,.,CASGLLPPPTF,TGTGCTAGTGGTTTGCTCCCCCCACCCACTTTT
TRBJ1-5,TRBV15,few,.,CASGLLGNQPQHF,TGTGCCAGCGGACTACTGGGCAATCAGCCCCAGCATTTT
TRBJ1-5,TRBV10-2,.,.,CAIALSGGQPQHF,TGCGCCATCGCCCTGTCGGGGGGACAGCCCCAGCATTTT
TRBJ1-4,TRBV2,.,.,CASKRALREKLFF,TGTGCCAGCAAGAGGGCCCTACGCGAAAAACTGTTTTTT
TRBJ2-1,TRBV12-3/TRBV12-4,.,.,CASSLGTDEQFF,TGTGCCAGCAGTTTGGGGACCGATGAGCAGTTCTTC
TRBJ2-3,TRBV7-3,.,TRBD2,CASSFGTSGGTDTQYF,TGTGCCAGCAGCTTCGGGACTAGCGGGGGCACAGATACGCAGTATTTT
TRBJ2-3,TRBV27,.,TRBD2,CASRPTGTSGGATDTQYF,TGTGCCAGCAGACCGACCGGGACTAGCGGGGGGGCCACAGATACGCAGTATTTT
TRBJ1-1,TRBV24-1,.,.,CATSDPAGVGAFF,TGTGCCACCAGTGATCCCGCAGGGGTTGGAGCTTTCTTT
TRBJ2-1,TRBV7-8,.,TRBD1,CASSLGTGEYNEQFF,TGTGCCAGCAGCTTAGGGACAGGGGAATACAATGAGCAGTTCTTC